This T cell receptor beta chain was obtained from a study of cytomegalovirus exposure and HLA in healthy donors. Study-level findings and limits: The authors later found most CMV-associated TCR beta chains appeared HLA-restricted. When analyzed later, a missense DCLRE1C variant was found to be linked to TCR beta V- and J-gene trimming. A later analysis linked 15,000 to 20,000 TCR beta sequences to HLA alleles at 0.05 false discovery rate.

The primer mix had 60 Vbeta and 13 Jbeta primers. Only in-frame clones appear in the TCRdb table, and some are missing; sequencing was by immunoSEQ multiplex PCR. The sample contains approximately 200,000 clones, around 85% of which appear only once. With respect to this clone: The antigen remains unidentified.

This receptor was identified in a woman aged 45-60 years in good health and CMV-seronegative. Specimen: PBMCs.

CDR3 region: CASSLVVGSSYNEQFF. CDR3 in DNA: TGCGCCAGCAGCTTGGTGGTCGGGAGCTCCTACAATGAGCAGTTCTTC. The chain uses TRBV5-1 and TRBJ2-1; possibly TRBD2 for D (6 bases). V dropped 0 bases and J dropped 0 bases, with 10 bases sitting between them. Per the germline V gene, CDR1 is SGHRS and CDR2 is YFSETQ. This CDR3 spans 16 amino acids.